The 21 T cell receptor beta chains below were found in one sample sequenced in a study of response to subunit inactivated influenza vaccine. Each CDR3 protein is one row after TCRdb ran MiXCR on the RT-PCR reads. This table has fewer than 600,000 distinct CDR3 sequences, more than 7% appearing once. The sample consisted of PBMCs from blood, taken approximately 25 months after vaccination. The receptors come from a man aged 50-75 years who received an inactivated influenza vaccine.

In its sample, this clonotype was seen a few times. The genes are TRBV6-2 or TRBV6-3 and TRBJ2-4; D is possibly TRBD2 (5 bases). The V gene's germline CDR1 is MNHEY and CDR2 SVGEGT. This CDR3 spans 14 amino acids. V lost 7 bases and J 0 bases, leaving 10 bases between the germline ends. CDR3 in amino acids: CASTGGLAKNIQYF. The CDR3 bases are TGTGCCAGCACCGGCGGGTTAGCCAAAAACATTCAGTACTTC.

This clonotype was counted a few times. The chain carries TRBV6-5 and TRBJ2-1; the D is unclear. The CDR3 contains 14 residues. Germline V gene data show CDR1 as MNHEY and CDR2 as SVGAGI. The germline V and J ends were trimmed by 0 bases and 6 bases, with 9 bases remaining between them. The CDR3 sequence: CASSYSWAGNEQFF. The CDR3 region has the DNA TGTGCCAGCAGTTACTCTTGGGCAGGCAATGAGCAGTTCTTC.

The chain is built from TRBV6-5 and TRBJ2-2; D is tentatively TRBD1 or TRBD2 (6 bases each). The germline V gene encodes CDR1 MNHEY and CDR2 SVGAGI. This CDR3 is 17 amino acids long. V gave up 0 bases and J gave up 6 bases, with 17 bases separating them. The CDR3 nucleotides are TGTGCCAGCAGTTACTCTGGGACACCTAGGGGGGCCGGGGAGCTGTTTTTT. It translates to CASSYSGTPRGAGELFF.

This clonotype was observed many times. The V call is TRBV20-1, the J call TRBJ1-5; maybe TRBD1 (5 bases). The CDR3 is made up of 15 amino acids. Trimming cost V 0 bases and J 2 bases, with 11 bases left between them. Germline V CDR1 and CDR2: DFQATT, SNEGSKA (reference sequence). CDR3 sequence: CSARDPGVRNQPQHF. The CDR3 nucleotides are TGCAGTGCTAGAGATCCGGGGGTTCGCAATCAGCCCCAGCATTTT.

This clonotype was counted between two and nine times. The chain recombines TRBV6-5 with TRBJ2-7; possibly TRBD2 for D (5 bases). Looked up from germline, CDR1 is MNHEY and CDR2 is SVGAGI. V was cut by 2 bases and J by 3 bases, with 17 bases left in between. The CDR3 length is 16 residues. The DNA for the CDR3 is TGTGCCAGCAGTTACGGCCAGCGGCTGTGGCACTACGAGCAGTACTTC. Its translation: CASSYGQRLWHYEQYF.

This clonotype showed up just a few times. The chain has TRBV4-2 and TRBJ2-4, with 7 bases lining up with TRBD2. CDR1 is LGHNA, CDR2 YNFKEQ, per germline. This CDR3 comprises 15 residues. The V segment lost 2 bases and the J segment 0 bases; nucleotides outside the gene matches: 1. The chain's CDR3 is CASSQTSAAKNIQYF. The CDR3 region has the DNA TGTGCCAGCAGCCAAACTAGCGCAGCCAAAAACATTCAGTACTTC.

This clonotype was counted a few times. The chain couples TRBV24-1 to TRBJ2-5, with D maybe TRBD2 (5 bases). Germline lookup yields CDR1 KGHDR and CDR2 SFDVKD. The V gene lost 6 bases and the J gene lost 6 bases, with 13 bases spanning the gap. CDR3 size: 13 residues. CDR3 sequence: CATSPAGVQTQYF. The DNA of the CDR3 is TGTGCCACCAGTCCGGCCGGGGTTCAGACCCAGTACTTC.

This clonotype was observed at least ten times. The rearrangement uses TRBV20-1 and TRBJ1-4; TRBD1 aligns across 7 bases. Germline trimming cut 3 bases from V and 5 bases from J; bases unmatched to any gene: 3. The germline V gene has CDR1 DFQATT and CDR2 SNEGSKA (reference sequence). The CDR3 extends over 13 amino acids. The CDR3 region is CSASRGGNEKLFF. CDR3 DNA: TGCAGTGCTAGCAGGGGGGGGAATGAAAAACTGTTTTTT.

This clonotype was recorded at least ten times. CDR3 nucleotides: TGCGCCAGCAGCTTGCGGACTAGCGGATACAATGAGCAGTTCTTC. This sequence encodes CASSLRTSGYNEQFF. This chain uses TRBV5-1 with TRBJ2-1; 10 positions match TRBD2. This CDR3 spans 15 amino acids. Germline CDR1 reads SGHRS; CDR2 reads YFSETQ. V trimming: 1 base; J trimming: 4 bases; junction bases outside the gene matches: 2.

For the CDR3, the DNA is TGTGCCATCAGTGAGTCACGCCTAGCGGCCAGCACAGATACGCAGTATTTT. It yields the protein CAISESRLAASTDTQYF. This chain joins TRBV10-3 and TRBJ2-3; 7 nucleotides align to TRBD2. Germline V gene data show CDR1 as ENHRY and CDR2 as SYGVKD. The CDR3 runs to 17 residues. V was pared by 0 bases and J by 0 bases, with 6 bases of the junction left unmatched.

Many counts were recorded for this clonotype. The chain combines TRBV12-3 or TRBV12-4 with TRBJ2-7; either TRBD1 or TRBD2 may fit D (5 bases each). The CDR3 totals 13 residues. Trimming removed 6 bases from V and 4 bases from J, with 13 bases in between. CDR3 in amino acids: CASSPGREYEQYF. CDR3 in DNA: TGTGCCAGCAGCCCTGGCAGGGAGTACGAGCAGTACTTC.

The gene calls are TRBV5-1 and TRBJ2-6, with D tentatively TRBD2 (5 bases). The CDR3 runs to 17 residues. Looked up from germline, CDR1 is SGHRS and CDR2 is YFSETQ. V was cut by 3 bases and J by 2 bases, with 15 bases left in between. The CDR3 DNA follows: TGCGCCAGCAGCTCCCAGGTGAGCGGTCCTGGGGCCAACGTCCTGACTTTC. Amino acid sequence: CASSSQVSGPGANVLTF. The variable domain in full, completed from reference TRBV5-1 and TRBJ2-6, reads KAGVTQTPRYLIKTRGQQVTLSCSPISGHRSVSWYQQTPGQGLQFLFEYFSETQRNKGNFPGRFSGRQFSNSRSEMNVSTLELGDSALYLCASSSQVSGPGANVLTFGAGSRLTVL.

The chain couples TRBV3-1 to TRBJ2-5, with unresolved D. Germline values: CDR1 LGHDT, CDR2 YNNKEL (reference sequence). V lost 2 bases to trimming and J lost 5 bases, with 12 bases between them. There are 14 residues in the CDR3. The CDR3 here is CASSQPSHGETQYF. Written as DNA, the CDR3 is TGTGCCAGCAGCCAACCGAGCCACGGGGAGACCCAGTACTTC.

In this sample, this clonotype turned up many times. This chain joins TRBV12-3 or TRBV12-4 and TRBJ1-1; D unresolved. The ends were cut back, 3 bases at V and 1 base at J, with 9 bases in the middle. This CDR3 comprises 14 residues. The CDR3 reads CASSLGWGNTEAFF. CDR3 sequence (DNA): TGTGCCAGCAGTTTGGGTTGGGGGAACACTGAAGCTTTCTTT.

This clonotype was picked up many times. The chain is built from TRBV7-2 and TRBJ2-7, with 7 bases lining up with TRBD2. There are 14 residues in the CDR3. Losses at the gene ends were 4 bases for V and 3 bases for J; bases not matched to a gene: 6. The V gene's germline CDR1 is SGHTA and CDR2 FQGNSA. The CDR3: CASSSTREGYEQYF. Here the CDR3 DNA reads TGTGCCAGCAGCTCGACAAGGGAGGGCTACGAGCAGTACTTC.

This clonotype was observed a few times. This sequence joins TRBV20-1 and TRBJ2-7; 12 bases map to TRBD1. V shed 6 bases, J shed 5 bases, and the junction held 14 bases outside the gene matches. The germline V gene has CDR1 DFQATT and CDR2 SNEGSKA (reference sequence). The CDR3 is made up of 16 amino acids. The CDR3 DNA sequence: TGCAGTGCCCAAACCGCACCGGGACAGGGGGCACACGAGCAGTACTTC. Amino acid sequence: CSAQTAPGQGAHEQYF.

This clonotype came up a few times. The chain links TRBV4-3 to TRBJ2-7; TRBD1 agrees at 8 bases. This CDR3 is 15 amino acids long. V trimming: 0 bases; J trimming: 1 base; junction bases outside the gene matches: 2. Germline loops: CDR1 LGHNA, CDR2 YSLEER. CDR3 in DNA: TGCGCCAGCAGCCAAGAGGGACAGGCGTCCTACGAGCAGTACTTC. This translates into CASSQEGQASYEQYF.

A note on this clonotype: At one boundary the junction diverges from the germline segment, which might be a read error. The CDR3 here is CAVDGGRPHNQQFF. In nucleotides, the CDR3 is TGTGCCGTCGACGGAGGGAGGCCTCACAATCAGCAGTTCTTC. The chain uses TRBV19 and TRBJ2-1, with D possibly TRBD2 on 6 matching bases. This CDR3 has 14 residues. Germline V gene data show CDR1 as LNHDA and CDR2 as SQIVND (reference sequence).

The V call is TRBV5-6, the J call TRBJ2-5, with a tentative D call TRBD1 (6 bases). CDR1 is SGHDT, CDR2 YYEEEE, per germline. The CDR3 is 15 residues long. V gave up 4 bases and J gave up 4 bases, with 17 bases separating them. DNA of the CDR3: TGTGCCAGCAGCCCCCGCCTTCAGGGGCGAGAGACCCAGTACTTC. Protein product: CASSPRLQGRETQYF.

The V gene is TRBV18, the J gene TRBJ1-2; TRBD1 is a possible D gene (6 bases). The germline CDR1 and CDR2 sequences are KGHSH and LQKENI. Deletions cut 6 bases from V and 0 bases from J, with 14 bases between. The CDR3 loop spans 15 amino acids. Here the CDR3 DNA reads TGTGCCAGCTCGAATGCGGACAGACCTAACTATGGCTACACCTTC. The encoded protein is CASSNADRPNYGYTF.

In this sample, this clonotype turned up a few times. The chain links TRBV11-1 to TRBJ1-1; TRBD1 matches 8 bases. CDR3 length: 20 residues. Germline CDR1 and CDR2: SGHAT and FQDESV (reference sequence). J gave up 2 bases and V 5 bases, and 22 bases lay outside the gene matches. CDR3 bases: TGTGCCAGCAGCAGCAAGACAGGGGTCGGCGTCTTTATTCTAAACACTGAAGCTTTCTTT. Protein sequence: CASSSKTGVGVFILNTEAFF.